The entry below gives a single T cell receptor beta chain sequence along with its context. The CDR3 extends over 14 amino acids. Looked up from germline, CDR1 is DFQATT and CDR2 is SNEGSKA (reference sequence). This record belongs to a study of monozygotic twins with inflammatory bowel disease. The UMIs carried a 6-nucleotide sample barcode, and they were added by template switching. TCRdb derives one entry per CDR3 protein from the 5' RACE reads, leaving out DNA. This sample contains 400,000 or so distinct CDR3 sequences. Sample: blood. The chain couples TRBV20-1 to TRBJ2-3; TCRdb gives TRBD1 as the D gene, but with no DNA this cannot be confirmed. The sequence was obtained from a human donor with ulcerative colitis or Crohn's disease, or a healthy co-twin of an affected twin (not recorded which). The CDR3 is CSARDVLPGDTQYF.